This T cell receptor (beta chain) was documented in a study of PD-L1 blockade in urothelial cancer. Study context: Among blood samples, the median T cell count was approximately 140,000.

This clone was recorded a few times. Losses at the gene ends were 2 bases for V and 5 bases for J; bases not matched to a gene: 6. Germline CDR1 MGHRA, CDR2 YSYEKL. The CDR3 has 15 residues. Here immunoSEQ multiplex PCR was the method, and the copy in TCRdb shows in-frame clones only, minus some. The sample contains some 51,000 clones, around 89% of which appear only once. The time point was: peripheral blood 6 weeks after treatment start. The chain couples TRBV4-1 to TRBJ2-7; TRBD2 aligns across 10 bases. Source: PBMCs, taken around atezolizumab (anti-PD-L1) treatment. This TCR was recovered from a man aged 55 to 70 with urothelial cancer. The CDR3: CASSQPSGSPHEQYF. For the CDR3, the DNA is TGCGCCAGCAGCCAACCTAGCGGGAGCCCCCACGAGCAGTACTTC.